Sequencing of this T cell receptor (beta chain) was carried out in a study of blood T cell repertoires in COVID-19. Overall study: The United States, Italy and Spain provided the acute and convalescent COVID-19 samples. T cells, B-cell-depleted T cells, or PBMCs provided the cDNA or gDNA that served as material.

V was clipped by 0 bases and J by 0 bases; unmatched bases: 6. CDR1 MNHEY and CDR2 SVGEGT come from the germline V gene. The CDR3 is made up of 18 amino acids. Authors' methods: Amplified reference gene primers provided the basis for estimating nucleated cell counts. Some clones are missing from TCRdb's copy, which holds only in-frame ones; the method was immunoSEQ multiplex PCR. The DNA gave D and trimming, while V, J and clone size come from that table. The sample holds over 65,000 clones; about 92% are singletons and the top ten take roughly 10%. The TCR was taken from a human donor in a cohort sampled during active COVID-19. The chain has TRBV6-2 or TRBV6-3 and TRBJ2-7, with 12 bases matching TRBD2. The sample taken for sequencing was peripheral blood. CDR3 DNA: TGTGCCAGCAGTTACTCGACTAGCGGGAGCCTCTTCTCCTACGAGCAGTACTTC. This sequence encodes CASSYSTSGSLFSYEQYF.